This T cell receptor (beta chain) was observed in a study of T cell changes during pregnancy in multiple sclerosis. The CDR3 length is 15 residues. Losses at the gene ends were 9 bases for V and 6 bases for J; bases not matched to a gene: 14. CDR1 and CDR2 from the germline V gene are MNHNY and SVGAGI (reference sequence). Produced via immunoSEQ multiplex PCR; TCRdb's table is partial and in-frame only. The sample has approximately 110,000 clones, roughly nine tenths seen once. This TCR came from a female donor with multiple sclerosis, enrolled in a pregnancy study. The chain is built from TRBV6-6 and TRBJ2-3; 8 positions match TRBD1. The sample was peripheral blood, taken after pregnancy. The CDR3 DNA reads TGTGCCAGGTCCTCTGGACAGGGAATAGCGGATACGCAGTATTTT. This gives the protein CARSSGQGIADTQYF.